This T cell receptor beta chain stems from a study of CD8+ T cells in alopecia areata. Treatment meaning: oral pan-JAK inhibitor, 5-10 mg twice daily. It was cDNA, reverse transcribed from extracted RNA, that served as the sequencing template. TCRdb's copy holds only in-frame clones and misses some; the assay was immunoSEQ multiplex PCR. This sample has 150,000 to 200,000 clones, with roughly 63% found just once. CDR1 is SGHTA, CDR2 FQGNSA, per germline. V lost 6 bases and J lost 3, with 8 bases in between. CDR3 size: 13 residues. This chain joins TRBV7-2 and TRBJ2-2; the D is unclear. Specimen: CD4+ T cells sorted from blood, collected at approximately week 60, from a patient treated with tofacitinib. The receptor was derived from a human donor with alopecia areata. The CDR3 here is CASSSRYTGELFF. For the CDR3, the DNA is TGTGCCAGCAGTTCTAGGTACACCGGGGAGCTGTTTTTT.